These T cell receptor beta chains were read from a single sample in a study of blood T cell repertoires in COVID-19. Method: immunoSEQ multiplex PCR; TCRdb's copy keeps in-frame clones and lacks some. The repertoire holds some 95,000 clones, with around three quarters as singletons. Sequencing was performed on peripheral blood. The source of these receptors is a man aged 65 to 85 with acute or convalescent COVID-19. Both conserved end residues are part of each CDR3. The order of the fields is D gene, V gene, J gene, clone size, CDR3 DNA, CDR3 protein. The D gene is left open where the match is weak. A row's size may be missing; if present it is once, few, many or a size class.

D: TRBD2; V: TRBV10-1; J: TRBJ2-3; size: .; DNA: TGCGCCAGCAGCCCCGGGACTAGCCCCCCGTCCCGGTATTTT; CDR3: CASSPGTSPPSRYF
D: .; V: TRBV28; J: TRBJ1-2; size: .; DNA: TGTGCCAGCAGTTTAAGCGGGATTTCCCGGGGAGGCGGCTACACCTTC; CDR3: CASSLSGISRGGGYTF
D: .; V: TRBV5-1; J: TRBJ2-4; size: .; DNA: TGCGCCAGCAGCTTTACCGGCGGCTTAGCCAAAAACATTCAGTACTTC; CDR3: CASSFTGGLAKNIQYF
D: .; V: TRBV6-6; J: TRBJ1-2; size: .; DNA: TGTGCCAGCAGTTACTCCCCAGTAGGCTACACCTTC; CDR3: CASSYSPVGYTF
D: TRBD2; V: TRBV5-6; J: TRBJ2-7; size: .; DNA: TGTGCCAGCCGGCCCCCCGCGACGACTAGCGGGAACTACGAGCAGTACTTC; CDR3: CASRPPATTSGNYEQYF
D: .; V: TRBV19; J: TRBJ1-3; size: .; DNA: TGTGCCAGCTTCCAGGGGCCTGGAAACACCATATATTTT; CDR3: CASFQGPGNTIYF
D: TRBD1; V: TRBV12-5; J: TRBJ2-1; size: .; DNA: TGTGCTAGTGGTTCCCGGACAGGCTTCGGGAATGAGCAGTTCTTC; CDR3: CASGSRTGFGNEQFF
D: .; V: TRBV6-4; J: TRBJ1-1; size: .; DNA: TGTGCCAGCAGTGTCCAAGGGATCGGGGTCACTGAAGCTTTCTTT; CDR3: CASSVQGIGVTEAFF
D: TRBD1; V: TRBV10-2; J: TRBJ1-1; size: .; DNA: TGCGCCAGCAAGGGACAGCCGAACACTGAAGCTTTCTTT; CDR3: CASKGQPNTEAFF
D: .; V: TRBV7-8; J: TRBJ2-3; size: few; DNA: TGTGCCAGCAGCATATCCCTCAGGGGGGAGGCCGTGGCAGATACGCAGTATTTT; CDR3: CASSISLRGEAVADTQYF
D: TRBD1; V: TRBV7-9; J: TRBJ2-7; size: .; DNA: TGTGCCAGCAGTCCGACAGGGATGTCCTACGAGCAGTACTTC; CDR3: CASSPTGMSYEQYF
D: TRBD1; V: TRBV24-1; J: TRBJ1-5; size: .; DNA: TGTGCCACCAGTGATTCGGGACAGGGAGGCCAGCCCCAGCATTTT; CDR3: CATSDSGQGGQPQHF
D: .; V: TRBV6-5; J: TRBJ1-6; size: .; DNA: TGTGCCAGCAGTTACTCGCCGGGCGGGGATAATTCACCCCTCCACTTT; CDR3: CASSYSPGGDNSPLHF
D: TRBD2; V: TRBV2; J: TRBJ2-1; size: .; DNA: TGTGCCAGCAGTGAATCGGGACTAGCGGGAGATGAGCAGTTCTTC; CDR3: CASSESGLAGDEQFF
D: .; V: TRBV7-2; J: TRBJ1-2; size: .; DNA: TGTGCCAGCAGACAGACCTCTCTGAATGACTATGGCTACACCTTC; CDR3: CASRQTSLNDYGYTF
D: .; V: TRBV28; J: TRBJ1-3; size: .; DNA: TGTGCCAGCAGTTTGGGGCTCCTCAACTCTGGAAACACCATATATTTT; CDR3: CASSLGLLNSGNTIYF
D: .; V: TRBV28; J: TRBJ1-2; size: few; DNA: TGTGCCAGCAGTTTTTCCGTGGGCAGGTCTGGCTACACCTTC; CDR3: CASSFSVGRSGYTF
D: .; V: TRBV5-1; J: TRBJ1-1; size: many; DNA: TGCGCCAGCAGCTTGGATCTGGGCAAAACCTCAGAAGCTTTCTTT; CDR3: CASSLDLGKTSEAFF
D: .; V: TRBV3-1/TRBV3-2; J: TRBJ2-5; size: .; DNA: TGTGCCAGCAGCCAAGATTCGTCAGGATATTTCATGGAGACCCAGTACTTC; CDR3: CASSQDSSGYFMETQYF
D: .; V: TRBV2; J: TRBJ1-2; size: .; DNA: TGTGCCAGAAACCCAGAAGGCTACACCTTC; CDR3: CARNPEGYTF
D: .; V: TRBV3-1/TRBV3-2; J: TRBJ2-2; size: few; DNA: TGTGCCAGCAGCCTCGGGACTCACAACACCGGGGAGCTGTTTTTT; CDR3: CASSLGTHNTGELFF
D: .; V: TRBV5-6; J: TRBJ1-5; size: .; DNA: TGTGCCAGCAGCTTTGGACGGACATTTAGCAATCAGCCCCAGCATTTT; CDR3: CASSFGRTFSNQPQHF
D: TRBD2; V: TRBV5-1; J: TRBJ2-5; size: few; DNA: TGCGCCAGCAGCCCGTCGGTGTTAAGCGGGATAGGAGAGACCCAGTACTTC; CDR3: CASSPSVLSGIGETQYF
D: TRBD1; V: TRBV6-5; J: TRBJ2-2; size: .; DNA: TGTGCCAGCAGTTGGCAGGGGGCGGGCACCGGGGAGCTGTTTTTT; CDR3: CASSWQGAGTGELFF
D: .; V: TRBV5-6; J: TRBJ1-1; size: .; DNA: TGTGCCAGCAGCTTTTTCAGGGAGGACACTGAAGCTTTCTTT; CDR3: CASSFFREDTEAFF
D: TRBD2; V: TRBV5-1; J: TRBJ2-2; size: medium-sized; DNA: TGCGCCAGCAGCCTCGGCAGCGGGAGGGCGAACACCGGGGAGCTGTTTTTT; CDR3: CASSLGSGRANTGELFF
D: TRBD1; V: TRBV6-1; J: TRBJ1-2; size: .; DNA: TGTGCCAGCAGTGAAACCGGGACAGCAAGTAACTATGGCTACACCTTC; CDR3: CASSETGTASNYGYTF
D: .; V: TRBV7-9; J: TRBJ1-1; size: .; DNA: TGTGCCAGCAGCTTAGTCATTACCCCCCTGGGGCCTACTAACACTGAAGCTTTCTTT; CDR3: CASSLVITPLGPTNTEAFF
D: TRBD1; V: TRBV28; J: TRBJ2-2; size: .; DNA: TGTGCCACCTCCGGGACAGCGAACACCGGGGAGCTGTTTTTT; CDR3: CATSGTANTGELFF
D: TRBD2; V: TRBV19; J: TRBJ2-3; size: .; DNA: TGTGCCAGTAGTACCCGCTCGGGGGGTACGCAGTATTTT; CDR3: CASSTRSGGTQYF
D: .; V: TRBV5-1; J: TRBJ1-2; size: .; DNA: TGCGCCAGCAGAGTTCGAGGGAGAGAGGATGGCTACACCTTC; CDR3: CASRVRGREDGYTF
D: TRBD2; V: TRBV5-1; J: TRBJ2-3; size: .; DNA: TGCGCCAGCAGGGCGGGGGTCACAGATACGCAGTATTTT; CDR3: CASRAGVTDTQYF
D: TRBD1; V: TRBV7-2; J: TRBJ1-4; size: .; DNA: TGTGCCAGCAGCCCAAACAGGGGGCCGACCGAAAAACTGTTTTTT; CDR3: CASSPNRGPTEKLFF
D: .; V: TRBV30; J: TRBJ1-3; size: .; DNA: TGTGCCTGGAGTCCGCAGGGAAACACCATATATTTT; CDR3: CAWSPQGNTIYF
D: TRBD1; V: TRBV9; J: TRBJ1-5; size: few; DNA: TGTGCCAGCAGCGCCGGGGGGGACAGCCGCAATCAGCCCCAGCATTTT; CDR3: CASSAGGDSRNQPQHF